This passage covers 6 T cell receptor beta chains from one sample sequenced in a study of beta chain features in type 1 diabetes. Reverse transcribing all isolated RNA meant expressed TCRB transcripts were sequenced. The protocol was immunoSEQ multiplex PCR, while the TCRdb copy is restricted to in-frame clones and leaves out a portion. The table has hundreds of thousands of clones, around 16% seen once. Sequenced: naive CD4+ T cells from blood. All receptors come from a man younger than 35 in good health.

A few counts support this clone. The V and J genes are TRBV19 and TRBJ2-6, with D maybe TRBD2 (5 bases). V was pared by 6 bases and J by 4 bases, with 10 bases between. CDR1 LNHDA and CDR2 SQIVND come from the germline V gene (reference sequence). There are 14 residues in the CDR3. CDR3 nucleotides: TGTGCCAGTAGACCCGGCGGGGGGGCCAACGTCCTGACTTTC. Its translation is CASRPGGGANVLTF.

There are a few counts of this clone. The chain couples TRBV7-8 to TRBJ1-2; 8 nucleotides align to TRBD1. Germline loops: CDR1 SGHVS, CDR2 FQNEAQ. J gave up 4 bases and V 5 bases, and 6 bases lay outside the gene matches. The CDR3 runs 14 residues. The CDR3 DNA reads TGTGCCAGCAGCAGACAGGGGTGGATCTATGGCTACACCTTC. Amino acids: CASSRQGWIYGYTF.

CDR3 amino acids: CASSSRAQTRNEQFF. Here the CDR3 DNA reads TGTGCCAGCAGTTCGCGGGCCCAGACTCGCAATGAGCAGTTCTTC. The rearrangement links TRBV27 to TRBJ2-1; possible D gene TRBD2, 5 bases. V was pared by 4 bases and J by 6 bases, with 16 bases between. In germline, CDR1 is MNHEY, CDR2 SMNVEV (reference sequence). CDR3 length equals 15 residues.

This clone has just a few counts. The J gene is TRBJ2-7, the V gene TRBV30; a weak D match, TRBD1 (5 bases). The CDR3 covers 11 residues. CDR1 and CDR2 from the germline V gene are GTSNPN and SVGIG (reference sequence). Between the trimmed V and J ends, which lost 3 bases and 6 bases, there was a span of 9 bases. The CDR3 sequence is CAWRGVGEQYF. The DNA of the CDR3 is TGTGCCTGGAGAGGGGTAGGCGAGCAGTACTTC.

The chain couples TRBV7-2 to TRBJ2-7, with TRBD1 matching over 7 bases. The CDR3 is made up of 16 amino acids. The trim removed 1 base at V and 1 base at J, leaving 7 bases unmatched. CDR1 and CDR2 from the germline V gene are SGHTA and FQGNSA. CDR3 coding DNA: TGTGCCAGCAGCTTAGAAGGACAGGTCATGTCCTACGAGCAGTACTTC. The encoded protein is CASSLEGQVMSYEQYF.

As regards this clone: Other nucleotide sequences from this sample produce the same CDR3. The chain links TRBV9 to TRBJ2-3; TRBD2 matches at 14 bases. Germline trimming cut 2 bases from V and 6 bases from J; bases unmatched to any gene: 8. Germline loops: CDR1 SGDLS, CDR2 YYNGEE. The CDR3 is 17 amino acids. The CDR3 loop reads CASSVRGLAGVPDTQYF. The CDR3 region has the DNA TGTGCCAGCAGCGTGAGGGGACTAGCGGGAGTACCGGATACGCAGTATTTT.